The entry below gives a single T cell receptor beta chain sequence along with its context. Its antigen is currently unknown. Donation came from healthy HIV-negative adults that had no recent acute infections or vaccinations. Naive CD45RA+ and memory CD45RA-negative subsets were split from CD4+ cells. Per the original data handling: From ImmunoSEQ came sequences covering only the junction and carrying no quality scores, so filtering differed. Profiling relied on immunoSEQ multiplex PCR, and the TCRdb table lists in-frame clones only, not all of them. That table supplies the V and J calls and clone size; D and trimming were determined from the DNA. The table lists approximately 2.4 million clones, approximately 94% of them singletons. V was pared by 1 base and J by 3 bases, with 8 bases between. Germline CDR1 is LNHNV and CDR2 is YYDKDF (reference sequence). The CDR3 is 14 amino acids. This entry belongs to a study of shared clonotypes between healthy human individuals. Points from the study as a whole: Clonotypes which were not shared had lower generation probabilities than clonotypes that all four donors shared.

The gene calls are TRBV15 and TRBJ2-3, with D unclear. The TCR was taken from a young man in good health. The specimen sequenced was naive CD4+ T cells sorted from blood. The subset is: CD45RA+ positively selected. The CDR3 sequence is CATSRATRTDTQYF. In nucleotides, the CDR3 is TGTGCCACCAGCAGAGCAACAAGGACAGATACGCAGTATTTT.